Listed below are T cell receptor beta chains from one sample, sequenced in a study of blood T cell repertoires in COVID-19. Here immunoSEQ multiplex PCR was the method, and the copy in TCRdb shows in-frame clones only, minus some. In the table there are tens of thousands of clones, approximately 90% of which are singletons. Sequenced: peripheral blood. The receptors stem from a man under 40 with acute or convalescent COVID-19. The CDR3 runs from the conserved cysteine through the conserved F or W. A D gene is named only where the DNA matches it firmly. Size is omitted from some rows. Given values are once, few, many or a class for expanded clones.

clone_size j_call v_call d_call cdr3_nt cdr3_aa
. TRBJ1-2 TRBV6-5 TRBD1 TGTGCCAGCGCAGGACAGGATCGGGGAACCTACACCTTC CASAGQDRGTYTF
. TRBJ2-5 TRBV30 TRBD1 TGTGCCTGGAAGGGACAGGGGAATTTGGAGACCCAGTACTTC CAWKGQGNLETQYF
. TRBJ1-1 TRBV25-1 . TGTGCCAGCAGTTCGCCCAGGCGGAACACTGAAGCTTTCTTT CASSSPRRNTEAFF
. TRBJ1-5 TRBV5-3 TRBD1 TGTGCCAGAAGTCGGACAGGCCGGCGAGGAAATCAGCCCCAGCATTTT CARSRTGRRGNQPQHF
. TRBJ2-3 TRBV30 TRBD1 TGTGCCTGGGGACAGGGACAGCCGGTCCTAGATACGCAGTATTTT CAWGQGQPVLDTQYF
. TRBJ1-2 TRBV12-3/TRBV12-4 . TGTGCCAGCAGTTTGACGCGGGTCTATGGCTACACCTTC CASSLTRVYGYTF
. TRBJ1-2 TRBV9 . TGTGCCAGCAGCCCCCGACACGTGGCTAACTATGGCTACACCTTC CASSPRHVANYGYTF
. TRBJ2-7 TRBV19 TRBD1 TGTGCCAGTAGTATGAACCGGGACAGGGCCATCCGCGAGCAGTACTTC CASSMNRDRAIREQYF
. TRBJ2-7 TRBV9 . TGTGCCAGCAGCGTAGGAGCGGAGCTCCTACACGAGCAGTACTTC CASSVGAELLHEQYF
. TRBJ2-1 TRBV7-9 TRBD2 TGTGCCAGCAGCACGGGGGGAAGCAATGAGCAGTTCTTC CASSTGGSNEQFF
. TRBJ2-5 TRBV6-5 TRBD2 TGTGCCAGCAGTTACGGGACTAGCGGGGCCCAAGAGACCCAGTACTTC CASSYGTSGAQETQYF
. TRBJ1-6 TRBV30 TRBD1 TGTGCCTGGAGAAGTAGGGACAGGGAGTTTTCACCCCTCCACTTT CAWRSRDREFSPLHF
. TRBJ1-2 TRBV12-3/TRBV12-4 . TGTGCCAGCACCCTCGGGGGATACGGCTACACCTTC CASTLGGYGYTF
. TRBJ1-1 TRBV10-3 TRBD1 TGTGCCATCAGTGAAAGACAGGGGGCGAACACTGAAGCTTTCTTT CAISERQGANTEAFF
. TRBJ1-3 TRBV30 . TGTGCCTGGAGCCAACCCCTCGGGGGCTCTGGAAACACCATATATTTT CAWSQPLGGSGNTIYF
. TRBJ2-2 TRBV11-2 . TGTGCCAGCAGCTGGCGGGACCTCAGGTCCGGGGAGCTGTTTTTT CASSWRDLRSGELFF
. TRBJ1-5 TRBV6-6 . TGTGCCAGCAGTGATAAGGGTGAGGGAAATCAGCCCCAGCATTTT CASSDKGEGNQPQHF
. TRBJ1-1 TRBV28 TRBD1 TGTGCCAGCAGGGGCCCGGGACAGGGGGCAGGTGAAGCTTTCTTT CASRGPGQGAGEAFF
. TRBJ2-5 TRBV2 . TGTGCCAGCAGTGAACTTGGGGGGGAGACCCAGTACTTC CASSELGGETQYF
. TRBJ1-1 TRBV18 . TGTGCCAGCTCACCAAGGGCGGGGAAGAACACTGAAGCTTTCTTT CASSPRAGKNTEAFF
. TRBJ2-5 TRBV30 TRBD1 TGTGCCTGGGACAGGGGGGTAGAGACCCAGTACTTC CAWDRGVETQYF
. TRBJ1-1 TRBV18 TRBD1 TGTGCCAGCTCAACAGAACAGGGGAGTGAAGCTTTCTTT CASSTEQGSEAFF
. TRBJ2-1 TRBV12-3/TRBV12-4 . TGTGCCAGCAGTCCCGGCAGGTTTGGGGAGCAGTTCTTC CASSPGRFGEQFF
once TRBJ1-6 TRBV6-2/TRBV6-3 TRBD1 TGTGCCAGCAGCCGGACAGGGAGGGATTCACCCCTCCACTTT CASSRTGRDSPLHF
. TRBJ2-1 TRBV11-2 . TGTGCCAGCAGCGCCTCCGGGACTCCAAAGGGAGAGTTCTTC CASSASGTPKGEFF
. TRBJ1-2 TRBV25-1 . TGTGCCAGCAGTAAAACACTCGACAGAGGTCGGTATGGCTACACCTTC CASSKTLDRGRYGYTF
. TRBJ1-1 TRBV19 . TGTGCCAGTGGAGACCTCAGGGGTGGGGGCCACACTGAAGCTTTCTTT CASGDLRGGGHTEAFF
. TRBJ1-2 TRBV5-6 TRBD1 TGTGCCAGCAGCCCCGACAGGGTAATGGGTGGCTACACCTTC CASSPDRVMGGYTF
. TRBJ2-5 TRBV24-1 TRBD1 TGTGCCACCAGTGGGGGACAGCTAAAAGAGACCCAGTACTTC CATSGGQLKETQYF
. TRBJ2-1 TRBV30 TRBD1 TGTGCCTGGAGTGTAGGATTGACAGGGGGTCGTGGTTACAATGAGCAGTTCTTC CAWSVGLTGGRGYNEQFF
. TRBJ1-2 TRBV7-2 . TGTGCCAGCAGCTTAGGTTCTGAGATAAACTATGGCTACACCTTC CASSLGSEINYGYTF
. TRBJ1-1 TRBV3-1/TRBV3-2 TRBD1 TGTGCCAGCAGCCTACAGACAGGGGCTGAAGCTTTCTTT CASSLQTGAEAFF
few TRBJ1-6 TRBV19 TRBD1 TGTGCCAGTAGTCTAACTGGGACAGAAGACAATTCACCCCTCCACTTT CASSLTGTEDNSPLHF
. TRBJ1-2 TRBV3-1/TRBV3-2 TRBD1 TGTGCCAGCAGCCCCCGGGACAGTAAGCCGGGAGGCTACACCTTC CASSPRDSKPGGYTF
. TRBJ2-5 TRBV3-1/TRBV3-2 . TGTGCCAGCAGCCAAGCTCTCGGCAGGGTGGGTTCGGAGACCCAGTACTTC CASSQALGRVGSETQYF
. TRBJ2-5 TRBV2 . TGTGCCAGCAGCGGGGAGGTGGGGAAGACCCAGTACTTC CASSGEVGKTQYF
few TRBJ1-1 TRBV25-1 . TGTGCCAGCAGTGAACCGGACGGACTGAGCACTGAAGCTTTCTTT CASSEPDGLSTEAFF
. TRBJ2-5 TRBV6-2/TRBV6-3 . TGTGCCAGCAGTTATAGCCCCGAAGAGACCCAGTACTTC CASSYSPEETQYF
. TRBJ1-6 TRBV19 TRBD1 TGTGCCAGTAGTGGAACCTATGGACAGGGGAGTTATTCACCCCTCCACTTT CASSGTYGQGSYSPLHF
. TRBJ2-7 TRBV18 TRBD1 TGTGCCAGCTCACCCGGGACAGGGCCCCACGAGCAGTACTTC CASSPGTGPHEQYF
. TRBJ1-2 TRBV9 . TGTGCCAGCAGCCCGGCCAATAAGGGAGATGGCTACACCTTC CASSPANKGDGYTF
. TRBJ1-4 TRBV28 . TGTGCCAGCAGTTTTAGCGGACGAAAGTGGTTTTTT CASSFSGRKWFF
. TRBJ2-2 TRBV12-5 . TGTGCTAGTGGTCCGGCCCCCCGGGGAGCTGTTTTT CASGPAPRGAVF